This T cell receptor (beta chain) was sequenced in a study of T-cell memory formation after mild COVID-19. MiXCR was run by TCRdb on the 5' RACE reads, yielding one entry per CDR3 protein. Seen here are approximately 250,000 distinct CDR3 sequences, approximately 15% observed once, and the top ten hold around 23%. This clonotype has only a few counts. This TCR derives from a man aged 18 to 29 who had mild COVID-19 (a few samples of this study predate the infection). Cell type and time point are not known. Sequenced material: PBMCs or a T cell subset sorted from them (not recorded which).

The CDR3 sequence: CASGLYEQYF. The DNA for the CDR3 is TGTGCCAGCGGCTTATACGAGCAGTACTTC. The genes are TRBV27 and TRBJ2-7; D unclear. The CDR3 consists of 10 residues. Germline CDR1 MNHEY, CDR2 SMNVEV (reference sequence). Trimming took off 8 bases at V and 4 bases at J, with 6 bases between the two ends.